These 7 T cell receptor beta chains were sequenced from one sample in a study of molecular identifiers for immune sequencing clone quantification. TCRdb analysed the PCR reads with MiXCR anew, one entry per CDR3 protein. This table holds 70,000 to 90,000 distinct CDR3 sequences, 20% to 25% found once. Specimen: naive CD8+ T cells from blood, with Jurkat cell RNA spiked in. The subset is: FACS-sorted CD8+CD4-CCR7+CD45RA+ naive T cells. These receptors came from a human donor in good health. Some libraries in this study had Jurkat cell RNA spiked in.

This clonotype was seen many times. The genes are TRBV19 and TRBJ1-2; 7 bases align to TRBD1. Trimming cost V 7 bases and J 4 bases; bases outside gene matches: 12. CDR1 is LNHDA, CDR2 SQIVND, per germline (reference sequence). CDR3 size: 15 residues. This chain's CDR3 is CASTPGGGPGYGYTF. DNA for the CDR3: TGTGCCAGTACCCCAGGGGGGGGACCGGGCTATGGCTACACCTTC.

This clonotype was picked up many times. CDR3 coding DNA: TGTGCCAGCAGCTTGGGGTTACAGGCGACAAATTCACCCCTCCACTTT. Amino acid sequence: CASSLGLQATNSPLHF. V is TRBV5-5 and J is TRBJ1-6, with D tentatively TRBD1 (5 bases). V shed 0 bases and J shed 7 bases, with 14 bases lying between them. CDR1 and CDR2 (germline): SGHKS, YYEKEE (reference sequence). CDR3 size: 16 residues.

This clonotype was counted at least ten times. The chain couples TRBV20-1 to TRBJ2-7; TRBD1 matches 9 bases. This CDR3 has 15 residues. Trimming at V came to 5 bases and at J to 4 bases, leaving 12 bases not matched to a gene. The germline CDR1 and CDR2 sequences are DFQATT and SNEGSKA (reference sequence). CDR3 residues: CSAPPRDRDNYEQYF. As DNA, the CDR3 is TGCAGTGCTCCGCCCCGGGACAGGGACAATTACGAGCAGTACTTC.

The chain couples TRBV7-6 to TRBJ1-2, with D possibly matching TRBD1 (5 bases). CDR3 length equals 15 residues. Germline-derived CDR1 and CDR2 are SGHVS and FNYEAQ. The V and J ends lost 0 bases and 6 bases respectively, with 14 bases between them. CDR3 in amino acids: CASSLAPSGYDGYTF. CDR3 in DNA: TGTGCCAGCAGCTTAGCGCCTTCAGGGTACGATGGCTACACCTTC.

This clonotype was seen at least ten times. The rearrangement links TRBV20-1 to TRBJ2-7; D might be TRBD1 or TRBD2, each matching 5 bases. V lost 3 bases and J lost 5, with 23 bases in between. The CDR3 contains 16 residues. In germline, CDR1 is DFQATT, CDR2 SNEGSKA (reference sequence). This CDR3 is CSARAPGSPWGNEQYF. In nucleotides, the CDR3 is TGCAGTGCTAGGGCCCCCGGTAGTCCTTGGGGGAACGAGCAGTACTTC.

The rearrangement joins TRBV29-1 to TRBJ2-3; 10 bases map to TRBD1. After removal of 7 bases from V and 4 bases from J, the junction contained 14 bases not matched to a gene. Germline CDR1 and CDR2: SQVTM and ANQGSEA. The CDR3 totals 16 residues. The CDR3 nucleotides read TGCAGCGGGGGGGCAGGGACAGGGGCCGCCGCAGATACGCAGTATTTT. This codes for CSGGAGTGAAADTQYF.

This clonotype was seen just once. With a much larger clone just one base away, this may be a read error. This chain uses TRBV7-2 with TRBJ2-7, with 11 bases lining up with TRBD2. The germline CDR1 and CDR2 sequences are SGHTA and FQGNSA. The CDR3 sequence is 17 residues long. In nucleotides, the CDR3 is TGTGCCAGCAGCTTATCTCCAACTAGCGGGAGTAAGTACGGGCAGTACTTC. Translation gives CASSLSPTSGSKYGQYF.